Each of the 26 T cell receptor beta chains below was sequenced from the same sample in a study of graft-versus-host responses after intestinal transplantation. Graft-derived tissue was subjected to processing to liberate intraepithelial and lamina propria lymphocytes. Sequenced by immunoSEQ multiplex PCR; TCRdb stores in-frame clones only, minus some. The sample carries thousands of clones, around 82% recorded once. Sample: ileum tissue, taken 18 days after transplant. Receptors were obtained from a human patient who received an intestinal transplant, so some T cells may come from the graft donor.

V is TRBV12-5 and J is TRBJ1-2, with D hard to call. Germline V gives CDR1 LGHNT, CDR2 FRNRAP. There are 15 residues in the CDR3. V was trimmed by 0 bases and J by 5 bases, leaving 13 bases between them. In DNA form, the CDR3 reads TGTGCTAGTGGTTTGGTCGTCGGTGAGGTTTATGGCTACACCTTC. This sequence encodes CASGLVVGEVYGYTF.

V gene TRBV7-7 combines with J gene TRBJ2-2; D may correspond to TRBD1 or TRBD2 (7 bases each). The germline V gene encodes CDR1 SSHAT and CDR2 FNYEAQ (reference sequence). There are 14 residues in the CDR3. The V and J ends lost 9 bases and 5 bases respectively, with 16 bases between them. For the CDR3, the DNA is TGTGCCAGTCAGGGGGAGGGGAGAACCGGGGAGCTGTTTTTT. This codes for CASQGEGRTGELFF.

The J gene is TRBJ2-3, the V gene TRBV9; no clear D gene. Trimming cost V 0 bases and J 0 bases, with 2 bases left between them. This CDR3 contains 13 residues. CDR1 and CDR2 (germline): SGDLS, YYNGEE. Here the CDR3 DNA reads TGTGCCAGCAGCGTAGCTAGCACAGATACGCAGTATTTT. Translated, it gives CASSVASTDTQYF.

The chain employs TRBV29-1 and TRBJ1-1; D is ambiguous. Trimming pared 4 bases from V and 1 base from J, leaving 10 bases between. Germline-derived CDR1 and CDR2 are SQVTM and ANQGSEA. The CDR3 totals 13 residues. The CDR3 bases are TGCAGCGTTGGGATTCGGACGAACACTGAAGCTTTCTTT. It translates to CSVGIRTNTEAFF.

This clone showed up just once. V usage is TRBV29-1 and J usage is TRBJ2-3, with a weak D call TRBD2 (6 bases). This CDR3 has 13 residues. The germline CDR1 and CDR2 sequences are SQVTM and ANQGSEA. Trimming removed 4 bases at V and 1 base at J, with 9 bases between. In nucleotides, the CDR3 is TGCAGCGTTGCATCTAGCGGCACAGATACGCAGTATTTT. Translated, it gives CSVASSGTDTQYF.

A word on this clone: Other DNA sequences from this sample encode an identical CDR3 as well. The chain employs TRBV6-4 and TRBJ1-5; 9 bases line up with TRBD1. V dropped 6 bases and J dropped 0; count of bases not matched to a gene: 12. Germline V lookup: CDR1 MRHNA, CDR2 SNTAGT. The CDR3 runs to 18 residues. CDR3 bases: TGTGCCAGCAGCGACCCGGGACAGGGAATATATAGCAATCAGCCCCAGCATTTT. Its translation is CASSDPGQGIYSNQPQHF.

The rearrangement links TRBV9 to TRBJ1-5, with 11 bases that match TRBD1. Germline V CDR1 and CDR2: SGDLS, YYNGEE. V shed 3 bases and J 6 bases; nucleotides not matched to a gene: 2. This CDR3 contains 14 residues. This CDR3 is CASSGGTGGQPQHF. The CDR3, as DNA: TGTGCCAGCAGCGGAGGGACAGGGGGTCAGCCCCAGCATTTT.

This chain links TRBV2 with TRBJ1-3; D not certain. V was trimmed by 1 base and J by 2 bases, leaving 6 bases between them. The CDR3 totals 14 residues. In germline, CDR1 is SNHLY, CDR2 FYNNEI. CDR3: CASSEGGTGNTIYF. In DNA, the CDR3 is TGTGCCAGCAGTGAAGGGGGAACTGGAAACACCATATATTTT.

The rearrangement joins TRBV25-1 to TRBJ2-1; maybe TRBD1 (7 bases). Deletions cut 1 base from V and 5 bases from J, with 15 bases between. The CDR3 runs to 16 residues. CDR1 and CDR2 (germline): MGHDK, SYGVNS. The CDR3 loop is CASSELGGGGDNEQFF. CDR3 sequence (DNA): TGTGCCAGCAGTGAATTAGGGGGCGGAGGGGACAATGAGCAGTTCTTC.

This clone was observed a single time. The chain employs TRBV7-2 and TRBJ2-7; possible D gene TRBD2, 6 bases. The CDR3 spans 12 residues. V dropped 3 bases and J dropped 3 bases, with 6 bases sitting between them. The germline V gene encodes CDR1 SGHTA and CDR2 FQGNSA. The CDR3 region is CASSLTSYEQYF. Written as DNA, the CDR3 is TGTGCCAGCAGCTTGACTAGCTACGAGCAGTACTTC.

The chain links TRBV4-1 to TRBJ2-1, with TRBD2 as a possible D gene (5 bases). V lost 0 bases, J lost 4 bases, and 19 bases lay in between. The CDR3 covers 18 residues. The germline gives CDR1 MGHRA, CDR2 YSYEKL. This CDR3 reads CASSQDAPASHPYNEQFF. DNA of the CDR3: TGCGCCAGCAGCCAAGACGCTCCCGCTAGCCACCCATACAATGAGCAGTTCTTC.

The chain's CDR3 is CASSLTGGVNNSPLHF. The CDR3 DNA sequence: TGCGCCAGCAGCCTGACAGGGGGCGTTAATAATTCACCCCTCCACTTT. This chain joins TRBV5-1 and TRBJ1-6, with 10 bases lining up with TRBD1. Germline CDR1 is SGHRS and CDR2 is YFSETQ. This CDR3 comprises 16 residues. The V gene end was trimmed by 4 bases and the J gene end by 5 bases; junction bases not matched to a gene: 6.

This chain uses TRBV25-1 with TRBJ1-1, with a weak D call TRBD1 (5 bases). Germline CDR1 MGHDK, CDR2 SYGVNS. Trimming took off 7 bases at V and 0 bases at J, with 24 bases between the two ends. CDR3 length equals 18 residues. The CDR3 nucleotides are TGTGCCAGCATTCCCTTTGCAGGGCCTCCGGCCATGAACACTGAAGCTTTCTTT. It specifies CASIPFAGPPAMNTEAFF.

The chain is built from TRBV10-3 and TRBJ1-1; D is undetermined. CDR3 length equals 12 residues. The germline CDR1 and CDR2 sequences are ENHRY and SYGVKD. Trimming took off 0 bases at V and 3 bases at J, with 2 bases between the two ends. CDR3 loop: CAISESHTEAFF. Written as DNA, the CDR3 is TGTGCCATCAGTGAGTCTCACACTGAAGCTTTCTTT.

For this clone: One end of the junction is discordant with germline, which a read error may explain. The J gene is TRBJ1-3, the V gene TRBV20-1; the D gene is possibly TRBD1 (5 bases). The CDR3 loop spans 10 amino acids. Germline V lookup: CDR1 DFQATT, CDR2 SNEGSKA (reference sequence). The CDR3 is CSASRVGGNF. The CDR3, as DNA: TGCAGTGCTAGCCGGGTGGGGGGGAATTTT.

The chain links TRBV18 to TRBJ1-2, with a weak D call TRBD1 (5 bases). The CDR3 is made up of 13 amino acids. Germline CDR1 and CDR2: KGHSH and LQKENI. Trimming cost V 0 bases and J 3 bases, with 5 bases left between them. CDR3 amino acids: CASSPPGHYGYTF. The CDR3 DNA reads TGTGCCAGCTCACCACCGGGACACTATGGCTACACCTTC.

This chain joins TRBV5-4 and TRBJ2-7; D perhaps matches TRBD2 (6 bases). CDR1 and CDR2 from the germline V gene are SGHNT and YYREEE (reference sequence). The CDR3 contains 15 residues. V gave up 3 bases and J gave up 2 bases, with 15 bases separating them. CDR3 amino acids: CASSSPGLQTYEQYF. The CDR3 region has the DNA TGTGCCAGCAGCTCTCCGGGACTCCAAACCTACGAGCAGTACTTC.

CDR3 sequence: CATRDSTDTQYF. The CDR3 DNA reads TGTGCCACCAGAGACAGCACAGATACGCAGTATTTT. This chain connects TRBV15 to TRBJ2-3; D is unclear. The CDR3 consists of 12 residues. Germline loops: CDR1 LNHNV, CDR2 YYDKDF (reference sequence). V lost 6 bases and J 0 bases, leaving 4 bases between the germline ends.

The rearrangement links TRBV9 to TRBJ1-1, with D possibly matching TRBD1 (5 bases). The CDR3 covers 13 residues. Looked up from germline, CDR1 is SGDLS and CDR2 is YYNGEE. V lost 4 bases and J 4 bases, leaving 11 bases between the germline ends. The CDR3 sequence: CASSLQVSTEAFF. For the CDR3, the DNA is TGTGCCAGCAGCCTACAGGTGAGCACTGAAGCTTTCTTT.

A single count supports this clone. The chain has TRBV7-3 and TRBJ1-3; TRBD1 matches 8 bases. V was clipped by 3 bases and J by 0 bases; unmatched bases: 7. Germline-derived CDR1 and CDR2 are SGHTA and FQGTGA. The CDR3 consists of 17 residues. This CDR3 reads CASSFGNTGGSGNTIYF. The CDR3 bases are TGTGCCAGCAGCTTTGGAAACACAGGGGGCTCTGGAAACACCATATATTTT.

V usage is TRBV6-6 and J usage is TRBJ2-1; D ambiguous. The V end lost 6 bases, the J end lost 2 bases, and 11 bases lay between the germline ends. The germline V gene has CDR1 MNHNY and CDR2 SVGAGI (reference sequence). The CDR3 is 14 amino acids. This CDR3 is CASRPRPPYNEQFF. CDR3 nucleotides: TGTGCCAGCAGACCCCGTCCCCCCTACAATGAGCAGTTCTTC.

CDR3 in DNA: TGTGCCAGCTCACCGGGACAAAATAGCAATCAGCCCCAGCATTTT. This encodes CASSPGQNSNQPQHF. The V call is TRBV18, the J call TRBJ1-5, with D perhaps TRBD1 (6 bases). V dropped 3 bases and J dropped 0 bases, with 9 bases sitting between them. Germline V gene sequence: CDR1 KGHSH, CDR2 LQKENI. The CDR3 contains 15 residues. The variable domain in full, completed from reference TRBV18 and TRBJ1-5, reads NAGVMQNPRHLVRRRGQEARLRCSPMKGHSHVYWYRQLPEEGLKFMVYLQKENIIDESGMPKERFSAEFPKEGPSILRIQQVVRGDSAAYFCASSPGQNSNQPQHFGDGTRLSIL.

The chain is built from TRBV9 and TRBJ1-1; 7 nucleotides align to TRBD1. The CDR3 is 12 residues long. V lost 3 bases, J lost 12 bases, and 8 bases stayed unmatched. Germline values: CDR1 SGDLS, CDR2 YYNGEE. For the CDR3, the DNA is TGTGCCAGCAGCGCCCGACAGGGTAGAACTTTCTTT. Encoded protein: CASSARQGRTFF.

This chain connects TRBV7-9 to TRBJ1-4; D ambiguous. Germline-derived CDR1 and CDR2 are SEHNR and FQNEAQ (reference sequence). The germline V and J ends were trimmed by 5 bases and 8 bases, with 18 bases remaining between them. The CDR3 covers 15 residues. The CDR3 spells CASSPYGMGGEKLFF. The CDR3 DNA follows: TGTGCCAGCAGCCCGTATGGGATGGGTGGCGAAAAACTGTTTTTT.

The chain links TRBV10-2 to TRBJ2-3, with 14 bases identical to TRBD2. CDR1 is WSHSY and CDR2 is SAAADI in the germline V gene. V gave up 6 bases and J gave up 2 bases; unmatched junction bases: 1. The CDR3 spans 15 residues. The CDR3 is CASRGLAGVTDTQYF. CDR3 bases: TGCGCCAGCAGGGGACTAGCGGGGGTCACAGATACGCAGTATTTT.

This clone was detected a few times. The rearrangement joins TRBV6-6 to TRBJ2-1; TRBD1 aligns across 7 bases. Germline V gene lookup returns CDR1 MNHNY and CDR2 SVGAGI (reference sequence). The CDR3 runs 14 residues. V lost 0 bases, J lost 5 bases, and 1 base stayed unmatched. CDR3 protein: CASSYSTGNNEQFF. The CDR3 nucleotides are TGTGCCAGCAGTTACTCGACAGGGAACAATGAGCAGTTCTTC.